This T cell receptor beta chain was retrieved from a study of Graves' ophthalmopathy and Graves' hyperthyroidism. The table lists this clonotype with many counts. Its specificity is unknown. TCR beta CDR3 amplification used RNA transcripts. First-round RT-PCR relied on HTBI primers, and a second-round multiplex PCR came next. Via MiXCR, TCRdb re-called the multiplex PCR reads, giving one row per CDR3 protein. The sample lists about 390,000 distinct CDR3 sequences; approximately 18% were seen once. Study conclusions and caveats: Sensitivity of about 67% and specificity of approximately 72% were achieved by the model that predicted ophthalmopathy progression.

Germline-derived CDR1 and CDR2 are MNHEY and SVGEGT. The CDR3 covers 15 residues. J was trimmed by 3 bases and V by 1 base; bases with no gene match: 6. The sequencing input was peripheral blood. The clonotype was recovered from an adult woman with stable Graves' hyperthyroidism. The chain has TRBV6-2 or TRBV6-3 and TRBJ2-7; 7 bases are shared with TRBD1. The CDR3 loop is CASSYWGQPLYEQYF. In DNA, the CDR3 is TGTGCCAGCAGTTACTGGGGACAGCCCCTCTACGAGCAGTACTTC.